The TCR beta chain under discussion was sequenced for a study of cytotoxic CD8 clonotypes in ibrutinib-treated CLL. The table lists this clone with a count of one. The source of about 2 micrograms of genomic DNA for TCR beta libraries was cryopreserved PBMCs. The CDR3 totals 12 residues. Germline loops: CDR1 SGDLS, CDR2 YYNGEE. Deletions cut 3 bases from V and 5 bases from J, with 9 bases between. The table came from immunoSEQ multiplex PCR; TCRdb's copy has only in-frame clones and leaves some out. Of approximately 340,000 clones in the sample, 67% were seen once. The sequence was collected from a human donor with chronic lymphocytic leukemia. The sequencing here drew on PBMCs, taken after 36 months of ibrutinib treatment. V usage is TRBV9 and J usage is TRBJ2-7; D is undetermined. In DNA, the CDR3 is TGTGCCAGCAGCGGCCGCGGCCACGAGCAGTACTTC. As protein: CASSGRGHEQYF.